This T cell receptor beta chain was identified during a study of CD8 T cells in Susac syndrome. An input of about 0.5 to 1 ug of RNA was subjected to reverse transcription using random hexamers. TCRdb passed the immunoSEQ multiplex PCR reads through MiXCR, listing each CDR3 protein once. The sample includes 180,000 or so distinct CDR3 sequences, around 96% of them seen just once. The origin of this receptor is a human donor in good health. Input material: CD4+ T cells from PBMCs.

Here the CDR3 reads CSAIGGSSTDTQYF. CDR3 DNA: TGCAGTGCTATTGGGGGGTCTAGCACAGATACGCAGTATTTT. V and J are TRBV20-1 and TRBJ2-3; D might be TRBD2 (6 bases). The length of the CDR3 is 14 residues. Trimming cost V 4 bases and J 0 bases, with 11 bases left between them. From germline, CDR1 is DFQATT and CDR2 SNEGSKA (reference sequence).